These 25 T cell receptor beta chains were all obtained from the same sample, sequenced in a study of vaccination and CD4 T cells after COVID-19. The study sequenced cultured CD4+ T cell DNA using the Oncomine TCR Beta short-read assay. TCRdb ran MiXCR on the PCR reads and lists one entry per CDR3 protein. Altogether tens of thousands of distinct CDR3 sequences are present, about 31% being singletons, with the ten largest covering roughly 12%. The sample's treatment: approximately nine-day PBMC culture with coronavirus spike peptide pools or control peptides (ViraFEST assay). These receptors are not linked to any known antigen. Source material: cultured CD4+ T cells from blood. Receptor source: a human donor with COVID-19.

This clonotype was found a few times. The chain links TRBV11-3 to TRBJ1-2; D not resolved. The ends were cut back, 0 bases at V and 1 base at J, with 9 bases in the middle. Germline CDR1 is SGHNT and CDR2 is YENEEA. This CDR3 has 15 amino acids. The CDR3 DNA follows: TGTGCCAGCAGCTTAGATCAAAACCTTAACTATGGCTACACCTTC. This gives the protein CASSLDQNLNYGYTF.

This clonotype has only a few counts. The chain recombines TRBV10-1 with TRBJ2-2, with D hard to call. Germline V CDR1 and CDR2: WNHNN, SYGVQD (reference sequence). The CDR3 loop spans 13 amino acids. The ends were cut back, 6 bases at V and 2 bases at J, with 7 bases in the middle. The CDR3 DNA reads TGCGCCAGCAGATACAGTAACACCGGGGAGCTGTTTTTT. Translated, it gives CASRYSNTGELFF.

The chain links TRBV28 to TRBJ2-5, with TRBD2 matching over 8 bases. Germline V gives CDR1 MDHEN, CDR2 SYDVKM. The CDR3 is 15 amino acids. With 4 bases clipped from V and 1 base from J, the junction kept 5 bases outside the gene matches. The DNA for the CDR3 is TGTGCCAGCAGTTCCCTTAGCGGGGCCCAAGAGACCCAGTACTTC. Amino acid sequence: CASSSLSGAQETQYF.

The chain couples TRBV6-2 or TRBV6-3 to TRBJ1-6, with D tentatively TRBD1 (6 bases). Trimming shortened V by 0 bases and J by 7 bases, and 13 bases separated the two germline ends. Germline lookup yields CDR1 MNHEY and CDR2 SVGEGT. The CDR3 is 16 amino acids. The CDR3 spells CASSYSAGGGNSPLHF. The CDR3 region has the DNA TGTGCCAGCAGTTACTCGGCCGGGGGCGGCAATTCACCCCTCCACTTT.

This clonotype was counted only a few times. The genes are TRBV6-2 or TRBV6-3 and TRBJ1-5; TRBD1 is a possible D gene (5 bases). Per germline, CDR1 MNHEY and CDR2 SVGEGT. The CDR3 spans 14 residues. The V end was cut by 4 bases, the J end by 6 bases, with 13 bases between. The CDR3 sequence: CASSLAGGSQPQHF. DNA of the CDR3: TGTGCCAGCAGTTTGGCGGGGGGAAGTCAGCCCCAGCATTTT.

This clonotype was seen a handful of times. The rearrangement uses TRBV29-1 and TRBJ1-2; D remains ambiguous. This CDR3 has 13 amino acids. CDR1 is SQVTM and CDR2 is ANQGSEA in the germline V gene. The V end lost 1 base, the J end lost 1 base, and 7 bases lay between the germline ends. The CDR3 region has the DNA TGCAGCGTTGAAGCGGAGAATAACTATGGCTACACCTTC. Its translation is CSVEAENNYGYTF.

This rearrangement joins TRBV6-1 to TRBJ2-1, with a possible D match to TRBD1 (5 bases). Trimming pared 2 bases from V and 7 bases from J, leaving 12 bases between. CDR1 and CDR2 from the germline V gene are MNHNS and SASEGT. The CDR3 has 14 amino acids. The CDR3: CASSEPSDKNEQFF. In nucleotides, the CDR3 is TGTGCCAGCAGTGAACCCTCGGACAAGAATGAGCAGTTCTTC.

The chain is built from TRBV11-3 and TRBJ2-7, with 7 bases identical to TRBD1. Germline V gene sequence: CDR1 SGHNT, CDR2 YENEEA. The CDR3 has 13 residues. Trimming took 4 bases from V and 3 from J; bases not matched to a gene: 3. CDR3 sequence: CASSSGQFYEQYF. CDR3 nucleotides: TGTGCCAGCAGCTCGGGACAGTTCTACGAGCAGTACTTC. Complete variable domain (other parts from reference TRBV11-3 and TRBJ2-7): EAGVVQSPRYKIIEKKQPVAFWCNPISGHNTLYWYLQNLGQGPELLIRYENEEAVDDSQLPKDRFSAERLKGVDSTLKIQPAELGDSAVYLCASSSGQFYEQYFGPGTRLTVT.

The chain has TRBV9 and TRBJ2-7; 8 nucleotides line up with TRBD1. Germline V gives CDR1 SGDLS, CDR2 YYNGEE. The CDR3 spans 12 residues. The ends lost 7 bases at V and 4 bases at J; junction bases unmatched: 4. CDR3 protein: CASGQGIYEQYF. The CDR3 DNA sequence: TGTGCCAGCGGACAGGGTATTTACGAGCAGTACTTC.

This chain links TRBV7-9 with TRBJ2-7; D possibly corresponds to TRBD1 (6 bases). This CDR3 contains 16 residues. Between the trimmed V and J ends, which lost 1 base and 3 bases, there was a span of 16 bases. Germline V gene lookup returns CDR1 SEHNR and CDR2 FQNEAQ (reference sequence). The CDR3 here is CASSLGVTGLSYEQYF. CDR3 DNA: TGTGCCAGCAGCTTAGGGGTGACAGGTTTGAGCTACGAGCAGTACTTC.

The chain is built from TRBV20-1 and TRBJ1-5, with 7 bases identical to TRBD1. The CDR3 spans 15 residues. The V and J ends lost 1 base and 0 bases, in that order; junction bases with no gene match: 3. CDR1 and CDR2 (germline): DFQATT, SNEGSKA (reference sequence). CDR3 sequence: CSARVGQNSNQPQHF. The DNA of the CDR3 is TGCAGTGCTAGAGTGGGACAGAATAGCAATCAGCCCCAGCATTTT.

This chain links TRBV6-1 with TRBJ2-3; TRBD2 matches 7 bases. The V gene end was trimmed by 4 bases and the J gene end by 6 bases; junction bases not matched to a gene: 10. The CDR3 loop spans 15 amino acids. CDR1 is MNHNS, CDR2 SASEGT, per germline. The CDR3 DNA follows: TGTGCCAGCAGTGGAACTAGCGTCCCGGGCGATACGCAGTATTTT. This translates into CASSGTSVPGDTQYF.

The gene calls are TRBV18 and TRBJ1-5; D not certain. Trimming pared 2 bases from V and 0 bases from J, leaving 17 bases between. Germline loops: CDR1 KGHSH, CDR2 LQKENI. The CDR3 extends over 18 amino acids. The CDR3 DNA sequence: TGTGCCAGCTCACCAACGGGCCCAGGTCGGGCTAGCAATCAGCCCCAGCATTTT. This sequence encodes CASSPTGPGRASNQPQHF.

The V gene is TRBV7-2, the J gene TRBJ2-3, with D unclear. CDR3 length equals 13 residues. The V gene's germline CDR1 is SGHTA and CDR2 FQGNSA. V was pared by 4 bases and J by 3 bases, with 8 bases between. The CDR3 DNA sequence: TGTGCCAGCAGCTCGTTCGTAACAGATACGCAGTATTTT. Translating gives CASSSFVTDTQYF.

The chain is built from TRBV25-1 and TRBJ1-6, with 7 bases matching TRBD1. The CDR3 loop spans 15 amino acids. The ends lost 4 bases at V and 8 bases at J; junction bases unmatched: 8. Looked up from germline, CDR1 is MGHDK and CDR2 is SYGVNS. CDR3 amino acids: CASSVQGGNYSPLHF. The DNA for the CDR3 is TGTGCCAGCAGTGTCCAGGGGGGTAATTATTCACCCCTCCACTTT.

This clonotype came up a few times. The J gene is TRBJ2-3, the V gene TRBV15, with 7 positions matching TRBD1. The CDR3 is 15 residues long. CDR1 is LNHNV, CDR2 YYDKDF, per germline (reference sequence). The V segment lost 4 bases and the J segment 2 bases; nucleotides outside the gene matches: 6. CDR3 nucleotide sequence: TGTGCCACCAGCAAAAGGGACAGCTTCACAGATACGCAGTATTTT. Residues: CATSKRDSFTDTQYF.

The rearrangement joins TRBV6-1 to TRBJ2-6; D call uncertain. The germline V gene has CDR1 MNHNS and CDR2 SASEGT. V was pared by 3 bases and J by 4 bases, with 16 bases between. CDR3 length equals 17 residues. DNA of the CDR3: TGTGCCAGCAGTGACAAGATGGCAGTGGGAGGGGCCAACGTCCTGACTTTC. Its protein is CASSDKMAVGGANVLTF.

This clonotype has just a few counts. The chain combines TRBV11-3 with TRBJ1-6; D gene ambiguous. Germline loops: CDR1 SGHNT, CDR2 YENEEA. With 2 bases removed from V and 7 bases from J, the gap between germline ends came to 6 bases. The CDR3 has 13 amino acids. For the CDR3, the DNA is TGTGCCAGCAGCTTAAGGCCGAATTCACCCCTCCACTTT. Its translation is CASSLRPNSPLHF.

The chain links TRBV6-1 to TRBJ2-5; TRBD2 matches 9 bases. The trim removed 1 base at V and 4 bases at J, leaving 16 bases unmatched. The germline CDR1 and CDR2 sequences are MNHNS and SASEGT. The CDR3 covers 19 residues. The CDR3 DNA follows: TGTGCCAGCAGTGAAGTATGGTGGGGTAGCGGGGGCCTCGGAGAGACCCAGTACTTC. This codes for CASSEVWWGSGGLGETQYF.

Turning to this clonotype: A junction boundary mismatches the germline segment, possibly from a read error. V is TRBV7-7 and J is TRBJ2-5; tentatively, D is TRBD2 (6 bases). The CDR3 is made up of 14 amino acids. The germline V gene encodes CDR1 SSHAT and CDR2 FNYEAQ (reference sequence). Here the CDR3 reads CASSLDGGVETQYF. In nucleotides, the CDR3 is TGTGCTAGCAGCTTAGATGGCGGGGTGGAGACCCAGTACTTC.

This chain joins TRBV20-1 and TRBJ1-1; 8 positions match TRBD1. Germline CDR1 reads DFQATT; CDR2 reads SNEGSKA (reference sequence). The V gene end was trimmed by 6 bases and the J gene end by 0 bases; junction bases not matched to a gene: 6. This CDR3 comprises 14 residues. The CDR3 loop is CSARTGNMNTEAFF. In DNA, the CDR3 is TGCAGTGCCCGGACAGGGAACATGAACACTGAAGCTTTCTTT.

The chain has TRBV5-1 and TRBJ2-5, with TRBD2 matching over 7 bases. CDR1 is SGHRS and CDR2 is YFSETQ in the germline V gene. The CDR3 consists of 13 residues. Unmatched junction bases numbered 2, after V lost 2 bases and J lost 4 bases. CDR3 nucleotide sequence: TGCGCCAGCAGCTTTACTAGCGCAGAGACCCAGTACTTC. Protein: CASSFTSAETQYF.

This clonotype counts as medium-sized. V usage is TRBV20-1 and J usage is TRBJ1-2; D uncertain. Per germline, CDR1 DFQATT and CDR2 SNEGSKA (reference sequence). This CDR3 has 11 amino acids. The V end was cut by 5 bases, the J end by 8 bases, with 12 bases between. The CDR3 sequence is CSAQLYGGYTF. The CDR3 DNA reads TGCAGTGCTCAGCTCTATGGGGGCTACACCTTC.

This clonotype was detected a few times. The chain combines TRBV7-9 with TRBJ1-2, with TRBD1 matching 9 bases. With V trimmed by 5 bases and J by 4 bases, 14 bases remained unmatched. Germline V gene lookup returns CDR1 SEHNR and CDR2 FQNEAQ (reference sequence). The CDR3 length is 17 residues. The DNA for the CDR3 is TGTGCCAGCAGCGTACTGACAGGGGGGGTGTCGGGCTATGGCTACACCTTC. It yields the protein CASSVLTGGVSGYGYTF.

The chain employs TRBV7-6 and TRBJ2-2; D remains unclear. The CDR3 length is 15 residues. The germline gives CDR1 SGHVS, CDR2 FNYEAQ. V was clipped by 1 base and J by 0 bases, with 6 bases between them. CDR3 in amino acids: CASSLDSSNTGELFF. The DNA for the CDR3 is TGTGCCAGCAGCTTAGACAGCTCGAACACCGGGGAGCTGTTTTTT.